A single sample is the source of the 5 T cell receptor beta chains below, sequenced in a study of response to subunit inactivated influenza vaccine. TCRdb re-called the RT-PCR reads through MiXCR, storing one row per CDR3 protein. Altogether fewer than 650,000 distinct CDR3 sequences are present, 10% to 15% being singletons, with the ten largest covering around 14%. This material consisted of PBMCs from blood, taken about 40 days after vaccination. All receptors come from a man aged 50-60 years who received an inactivated influenza vaccine.

This clonotype was seen a few times. The chain links TRBV6-6 to TRBJ2-1; no clear D gene. Trimming took off 6 bases at V and 6 bases at J, with 9 bases between the two ends. Germline CDR1 and CDR2: MNHNY and SVGAGI (reference sequence). The CDR3 totals 12 residues. The CDR3 reads CASSLQSNEQFF. In nucleotides, the CDR3 is TGTGCCAGCAGCCTCCAGAGCAATGAGCAGTTCTTC.

The CDR3: CASSLEVTGPGRHEQYF. As DNA, the CDR3 is TGTGCCAGCAGCTTGGAGGTGACAGGTCCGGGACGCCACGAGCAGTACTTC. This chain links TRBV5-6 with TRBJ2-7, with a tentative D call TRBD1 (6 bases). There are 17 residues in the CDR3. The germline V gene has CDR1 SGHDT and CDR2 YYEEEE. The V end lost 0 bases, the J end lost 5 bases, and 21 bases lay between the germline ends.

V usage is TRBV19 and J usage is TRBJ2-7, with D perhaps matching TRBD1 or TRBD2 (5 bases each). V was shortened by 6 bases and J by 0 bases, with 12 bases between the two germline ends. This CDR3 has 14 amino acids. In germline, CDR1 is LNHDA, CDR2 SQIVND (reference sequence). CDR3 sequence reads: CASSIRESSYEQYF. The CDR3 DNA reads TGTGCCAGTAGCATCAGGGAGAGCTCCTACGAGCAGTACTTC.

The chain combines TRBV4-1 with TRBJ1-6, with TRBD1 as a possible D gene (5 bases). V lost 3 bases and J 7 bases, leaving 22 bases between the germline ends. Per germline, CDR1 MGHRA and CDR2 YSYEKL. The CDR3 extends over 18 amino acids. In DNA, the CDR3 is TGCGCCAGCAGCCACGCCAACCCCTGGGACCTTAGAAATTCACCCCTCCACTTT. It codes for CASSHANPWDLRNSPLHF.

This clonotype was found a few times. The chain recombines TRBV7-6 with TRBJ2-1; tentatively, D is TRBD1 (5 bases). Germline assignment: CDR1 SGHVS and CDR2 FNYEAQ. The ends were cut back, 8 bases at V and 8 bases at J, with 16 bases in the middle. This CDR3 region has 13 residues. The CDR3, as DNA: TGTGCCAGCTCCCTCCAGGGCGCCTATGAGCAGTTCTTC. This gives the protein CASSLQGAYEQFF.